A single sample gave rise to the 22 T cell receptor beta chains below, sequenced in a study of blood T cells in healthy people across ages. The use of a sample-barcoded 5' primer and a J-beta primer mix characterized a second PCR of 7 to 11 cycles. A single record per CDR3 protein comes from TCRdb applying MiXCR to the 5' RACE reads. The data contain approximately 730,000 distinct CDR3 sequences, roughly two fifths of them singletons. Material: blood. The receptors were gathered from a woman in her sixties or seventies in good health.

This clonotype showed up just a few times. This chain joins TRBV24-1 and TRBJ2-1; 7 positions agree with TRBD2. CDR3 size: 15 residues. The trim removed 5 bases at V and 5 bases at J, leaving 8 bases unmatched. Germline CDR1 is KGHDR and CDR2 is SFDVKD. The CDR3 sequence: CATSASGGPDNEQFF. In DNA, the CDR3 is TGTGCCACCAGTGCCTCGGGGGGACCGGACAATGAGCAGTTCTTC.

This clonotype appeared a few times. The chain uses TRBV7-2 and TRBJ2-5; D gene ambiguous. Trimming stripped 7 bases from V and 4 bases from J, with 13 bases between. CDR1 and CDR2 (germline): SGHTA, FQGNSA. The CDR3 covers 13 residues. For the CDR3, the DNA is TGTGCCAGCACACCGGGTGTAGGAGAGACCCAGTACTTC. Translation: CASTPGVGETQYF.

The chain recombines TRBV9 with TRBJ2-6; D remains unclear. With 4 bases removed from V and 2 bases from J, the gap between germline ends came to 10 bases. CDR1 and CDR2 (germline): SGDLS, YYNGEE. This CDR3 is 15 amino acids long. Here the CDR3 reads CASSLELAGANVLTF. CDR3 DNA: TGTGCCAGCAGCCTCGAGCTAGCTGGGGCCAACGTCCTGACTTTC.

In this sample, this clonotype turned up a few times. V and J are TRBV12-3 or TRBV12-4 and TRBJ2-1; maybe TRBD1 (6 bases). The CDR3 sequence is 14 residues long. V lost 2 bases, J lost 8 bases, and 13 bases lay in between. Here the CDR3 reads CASSLSGQTYEQFF. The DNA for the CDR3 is TGTGCCAGCAGTTTATCCGGACAGACATATGAGCAGTTCTTC.

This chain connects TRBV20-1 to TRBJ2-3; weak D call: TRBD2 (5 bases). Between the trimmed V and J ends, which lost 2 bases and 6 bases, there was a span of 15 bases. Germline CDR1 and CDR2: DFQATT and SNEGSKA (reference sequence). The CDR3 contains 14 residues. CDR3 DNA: TGCAGTGCTAGACGGACGGGTGGACTGGATACGCAGTATTTT. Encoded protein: CSARRTGGLDTQYF.

The CDR3 region is CASSLITSAGGRNTEAFF. Here the CDR3 DNA reads TGTGCCAGCAGTTTAATTACGTCCGCAGGGGGTAGGAACACTGAAGCTTTCTTT. The J gene is TRBJ1-1, the V gene TRBV27; 7 positions match TRBD1. Germline lookup yields CDR1 MNHEY and CDR2 SMNVEV (reference sequence). V dropped 2 bases and J dropped 1; count of bases not matched to a gene: 13. The length of the CDR3 is 18 residues.

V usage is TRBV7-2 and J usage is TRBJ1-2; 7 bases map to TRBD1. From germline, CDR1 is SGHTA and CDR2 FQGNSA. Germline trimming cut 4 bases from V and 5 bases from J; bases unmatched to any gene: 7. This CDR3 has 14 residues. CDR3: CASSSSRGTYGYTF. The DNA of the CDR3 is TGTGCCAGCAGCTCGAGCAGGGGGACTTATGGCTACACCTTC.

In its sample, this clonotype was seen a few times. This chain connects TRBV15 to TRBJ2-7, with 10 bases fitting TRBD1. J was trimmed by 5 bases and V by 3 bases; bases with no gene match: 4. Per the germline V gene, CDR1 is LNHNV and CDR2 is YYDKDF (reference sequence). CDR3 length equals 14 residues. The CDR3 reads CATSSRQGADEQYF. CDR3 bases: TGTGCCACCAGCAGCCGACAGGGGGCTGACGAGCAGTACTTC. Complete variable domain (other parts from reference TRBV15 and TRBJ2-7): DAMVIQNPRYQVTQFGKPVTLSCSQTLNHNVMYWYQQKSSQAPKLLFHYYDKDFNNEADTPDNFQSRRPNTSFCFLDIRSPGLGDTAMYLCATSSRQGADEQYFGPGTRLTVT.

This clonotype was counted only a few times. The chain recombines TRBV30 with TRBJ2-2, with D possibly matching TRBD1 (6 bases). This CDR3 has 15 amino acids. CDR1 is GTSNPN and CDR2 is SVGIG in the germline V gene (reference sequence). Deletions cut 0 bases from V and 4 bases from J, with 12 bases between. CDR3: CAWSVLGTTTGELFF. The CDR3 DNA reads TGTGCCTGGAGTGTACTAGGGACAACCACCGGGGAGCTGTTTTTT.

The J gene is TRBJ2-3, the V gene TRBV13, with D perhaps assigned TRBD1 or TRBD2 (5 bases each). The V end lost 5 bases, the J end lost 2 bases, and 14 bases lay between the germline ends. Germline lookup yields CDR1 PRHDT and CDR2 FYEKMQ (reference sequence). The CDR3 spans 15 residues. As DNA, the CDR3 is TGTGCCAGCAGCCAATACCTAGGGACCACAGATACGCAGTATTTT. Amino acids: CASSQYLGTTDTQYF.

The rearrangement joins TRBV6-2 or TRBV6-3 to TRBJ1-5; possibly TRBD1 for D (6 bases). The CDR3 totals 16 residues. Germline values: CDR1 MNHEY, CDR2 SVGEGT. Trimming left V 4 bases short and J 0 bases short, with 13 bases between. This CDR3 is CASSFPGVHSNQPQHF. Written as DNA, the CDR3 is TGTGCCAGCAGTTTCCCAGGGGTCCATAGCAATCAGCCCCAGCATTTT.

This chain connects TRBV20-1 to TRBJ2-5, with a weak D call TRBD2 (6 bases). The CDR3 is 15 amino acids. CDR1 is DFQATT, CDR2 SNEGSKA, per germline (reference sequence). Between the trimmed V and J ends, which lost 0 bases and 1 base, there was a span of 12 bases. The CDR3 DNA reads TGCAGTGCTAGAGATGGGGCGGGGCCCCAAGAGACCCAGTACTTC. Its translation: CSARDGAGPQETQYF.

The CDR3 coding sequence is TGTGCCAGCAGCTATGCGACTGAAGCTTTCTTT. Encoded protein: CASSYATEAFF. The V and J genes are TRBV6-2 or TRBV6-3 and TRBJ1-1, with D uncertain. Germline values: CDR1 MNHEY, CDR2 SVGEGT. This CDR3 spans 11 amino acids. The V gene lost 6 bases and the J gene lost 5 bases, with 7 bases spanning the gap.

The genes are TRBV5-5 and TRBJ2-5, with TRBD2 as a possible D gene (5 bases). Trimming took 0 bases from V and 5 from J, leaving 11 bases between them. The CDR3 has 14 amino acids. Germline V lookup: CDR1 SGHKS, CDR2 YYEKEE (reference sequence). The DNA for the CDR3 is TGTGCCAGCAGCTTGGACGGCGGGCATGAGACCCAGTACTTC. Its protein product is CASSLDGGHETQYF.

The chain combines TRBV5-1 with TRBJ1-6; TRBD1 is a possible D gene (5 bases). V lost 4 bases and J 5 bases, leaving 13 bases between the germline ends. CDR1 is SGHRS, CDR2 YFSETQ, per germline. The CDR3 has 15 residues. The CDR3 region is CASSPGPANNSPLHF. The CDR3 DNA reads TGCGCCAGCAGCCCAGGGCCCGCGAATAATTCACCCCTCCACTTT.

The CDR3 DNA sequence: TGCAGTGCTAGAGATGTCAGCCAGAGTAATGAAAAACTGTTTTTT. Translated, it gives CSARDVSQSNEKLFF. J is TRBJ1-4 and V is TRBV20-1; D remains ambiguous. CDR3 length: 15 amino acids. In germline, CDR1 is DFQATT, CDR2 SNEGSKA (reference sequence). Trimming took off 0 bases at V and 4 bases at J, with 12 bases between the two ends.

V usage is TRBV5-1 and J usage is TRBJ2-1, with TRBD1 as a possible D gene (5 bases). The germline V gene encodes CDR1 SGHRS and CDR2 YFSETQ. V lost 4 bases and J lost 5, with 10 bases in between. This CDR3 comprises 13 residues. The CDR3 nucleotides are TGCGCCAGCAGCGACGACAGCCACAATGAGCAGTTCTTC. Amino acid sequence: CASSDDSHNEQFF.

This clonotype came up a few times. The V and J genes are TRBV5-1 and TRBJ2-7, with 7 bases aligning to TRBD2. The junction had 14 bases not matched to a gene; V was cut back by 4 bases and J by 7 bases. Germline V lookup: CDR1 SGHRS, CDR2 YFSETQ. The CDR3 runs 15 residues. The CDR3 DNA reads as TGCGCCAGCAGCCCCCCCAGGGCGGGAGTGCATGAGCAGTACTTC. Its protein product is CASSPPRAGVHEQYF.

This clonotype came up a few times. CDR3 sequence (DNA): TGTGCCAGCACAGAAGGTATACGACAGGGAGGCACCGGGGAGCTGTTTTTT. Amino acid sequence: CASTEGIRQGGTGELFF. The rearrangement links TRBV2 to TRBJ2-2, with D possibly matching TRBD1 (7 bases). Trimming removed 7 bases at V and 4 bases at J, with 22 bases between. There are 17 residues in the CDR3. Germline assignment: CDR1 SNHLY and CDR2 FYNNEI.

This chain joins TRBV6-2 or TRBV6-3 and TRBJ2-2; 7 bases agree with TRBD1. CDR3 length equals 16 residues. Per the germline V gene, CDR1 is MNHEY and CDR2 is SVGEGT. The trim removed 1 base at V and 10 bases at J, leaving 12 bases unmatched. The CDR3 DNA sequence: TGTGCCAGCAGTTACTGGGAACGGCAGGGGGTCGCGGAGCTGTTTTTT. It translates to CASSYWERQGVAELFF.

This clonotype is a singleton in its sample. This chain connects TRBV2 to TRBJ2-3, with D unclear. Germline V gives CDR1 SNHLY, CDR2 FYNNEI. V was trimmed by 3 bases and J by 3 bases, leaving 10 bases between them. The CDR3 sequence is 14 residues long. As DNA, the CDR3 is TGTGCCAGCAGTGACTTCCGACCGACAGATACGCAGTATTTT. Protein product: CASSDFRPTDTQYF.

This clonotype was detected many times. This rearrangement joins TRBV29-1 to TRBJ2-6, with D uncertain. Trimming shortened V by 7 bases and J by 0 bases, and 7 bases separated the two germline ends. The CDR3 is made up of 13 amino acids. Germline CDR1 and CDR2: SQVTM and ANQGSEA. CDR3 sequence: CSAAVSGANVLTF. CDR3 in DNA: TGCAGCGCCGCAGTCTCTGGGGCCAACGTCCTGACTTTC.